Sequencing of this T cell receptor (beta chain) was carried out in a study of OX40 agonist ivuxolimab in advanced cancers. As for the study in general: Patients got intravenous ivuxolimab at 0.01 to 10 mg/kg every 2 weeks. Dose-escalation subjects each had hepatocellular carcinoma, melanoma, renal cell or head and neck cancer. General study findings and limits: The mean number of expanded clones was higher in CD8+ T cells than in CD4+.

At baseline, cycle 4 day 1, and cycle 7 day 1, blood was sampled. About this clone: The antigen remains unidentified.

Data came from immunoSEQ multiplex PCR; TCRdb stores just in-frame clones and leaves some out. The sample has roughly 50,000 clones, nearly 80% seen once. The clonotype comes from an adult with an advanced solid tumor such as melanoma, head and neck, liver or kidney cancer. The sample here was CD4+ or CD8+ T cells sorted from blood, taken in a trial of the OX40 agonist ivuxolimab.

The CDR3 bases are TGTGCCAGCAGCTTAACTAGCGGGGACCGACTTGAGCAGTACTTC. Translation gives CASSLTSGDRLEQYF. The chain couples TRBV7-2 to TRBJ2-7, with TRBD2 matching 10 bases. Trimming removed 2 bases from V and 7 bases from J; junction bases left unmatched: 8. Germline-derived CDR1 and CDR2 are SGHTA and FQGNSA. The CDR3 extends over 15 amino acids.